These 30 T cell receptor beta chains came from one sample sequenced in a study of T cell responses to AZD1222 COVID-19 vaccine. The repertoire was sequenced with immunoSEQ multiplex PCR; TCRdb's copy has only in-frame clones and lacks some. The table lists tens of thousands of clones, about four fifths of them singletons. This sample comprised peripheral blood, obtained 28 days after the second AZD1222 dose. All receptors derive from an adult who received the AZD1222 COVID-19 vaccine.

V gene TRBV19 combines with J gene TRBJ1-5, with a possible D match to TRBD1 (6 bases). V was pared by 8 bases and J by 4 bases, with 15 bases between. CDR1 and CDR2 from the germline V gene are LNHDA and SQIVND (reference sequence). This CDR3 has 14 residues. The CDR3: CASGNRESNQPQHF. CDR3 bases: TGTGCCAGTGGGAACAGGGAATCAAATCAGCCCCAGCATTTT.

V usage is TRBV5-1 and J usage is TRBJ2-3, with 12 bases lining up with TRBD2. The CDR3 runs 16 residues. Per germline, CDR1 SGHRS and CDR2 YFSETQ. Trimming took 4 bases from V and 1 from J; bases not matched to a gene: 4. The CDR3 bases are TGCGCCAGCAGCCTAAGGACTAGCGGGGGCACAGATACGCAGTATTTT. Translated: CASSLRTSGGTDTQYF.

CDR3 nucleotide sequence: TGTGCCAGCAGCCAGCAGGGAGAGAGCTCCTATAATTCACCCCTCCACTTT. It encodes CASSQQGESSYNSPLHF. The chain uses TRBV14 and TRBJ1-6, with D tentatively TRBD1 (5 bases). The CDR3 sequence is 17 residues long. V was cut by 3 bases and J by 0 bases, with 12 bases left in between. The germline V gene has CDR1 SGHDN and CDR2 FVKESK.

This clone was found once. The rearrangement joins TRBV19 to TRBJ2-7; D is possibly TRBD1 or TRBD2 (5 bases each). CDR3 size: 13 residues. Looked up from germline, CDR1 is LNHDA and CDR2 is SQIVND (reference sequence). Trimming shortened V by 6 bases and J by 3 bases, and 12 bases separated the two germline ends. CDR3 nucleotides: TGTGCCAGTAGCCGGGACGGGTACTACGAGCAGTACTTC. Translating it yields CASSRDGYYEQYF. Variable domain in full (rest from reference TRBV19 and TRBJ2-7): DGGITQSPKYLFRKEGQNVTLSCEQNLNHDAMYWYRQDPGQGLRLIYYSQIVNDFQKGDIAEGYSVSREKKESFPLTVTSAQKNPTAFYLCASSRDGYYEQYFGPGTRLTVT.

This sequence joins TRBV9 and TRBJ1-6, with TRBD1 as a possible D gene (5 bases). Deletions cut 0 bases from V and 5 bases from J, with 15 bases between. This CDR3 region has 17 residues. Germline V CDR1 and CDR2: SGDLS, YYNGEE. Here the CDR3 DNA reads TGTGCCAGCAGCGTAGGTGGAGGGACCGCAGATAATTCACCCCTCCACTTT. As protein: CASSVGGGTADNSPLHF.

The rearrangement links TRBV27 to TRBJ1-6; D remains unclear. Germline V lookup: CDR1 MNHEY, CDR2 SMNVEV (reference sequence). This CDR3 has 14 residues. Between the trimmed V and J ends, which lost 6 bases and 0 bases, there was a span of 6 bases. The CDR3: CASRKSSYNSPLHF. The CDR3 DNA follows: TGTGCCAGCAGGAAGAGCTCCTATAATTCACCCCTCCACTTT.

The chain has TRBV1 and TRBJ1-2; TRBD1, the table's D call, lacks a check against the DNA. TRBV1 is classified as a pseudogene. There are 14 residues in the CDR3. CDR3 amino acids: CTSSGRTGNYGYTF. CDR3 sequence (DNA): TGCACCAGCAGCGGCCGGACAGGGAACTATGGCTACACCTTC.

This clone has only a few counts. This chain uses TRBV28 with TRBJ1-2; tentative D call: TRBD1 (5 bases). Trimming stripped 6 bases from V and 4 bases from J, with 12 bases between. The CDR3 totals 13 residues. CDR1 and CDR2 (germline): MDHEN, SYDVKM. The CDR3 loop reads CASSRVFRYGYTF. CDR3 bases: TGTGCCAGCAGCAGGGTTTTTCGCTATGGCTACACCTTC.

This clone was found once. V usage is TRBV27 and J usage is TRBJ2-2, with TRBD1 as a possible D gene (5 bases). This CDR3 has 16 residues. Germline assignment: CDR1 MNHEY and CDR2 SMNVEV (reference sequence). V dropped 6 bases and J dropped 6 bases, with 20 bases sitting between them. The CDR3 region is CASSRAGRLPAGELFF. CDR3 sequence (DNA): TGTGCCAGCAGCCGGGCAGGGCGCCTGCCTGCCGGGGAGCTGTTTTTT.

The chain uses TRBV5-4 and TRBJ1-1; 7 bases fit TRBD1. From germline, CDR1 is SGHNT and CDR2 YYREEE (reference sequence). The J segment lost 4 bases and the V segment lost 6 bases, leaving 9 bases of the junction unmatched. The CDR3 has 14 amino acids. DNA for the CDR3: TGTGCCAGCACCATAATAGACAGGGCCACTGAAGCTTTCTTT. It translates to CASTIIDRATEAFF.

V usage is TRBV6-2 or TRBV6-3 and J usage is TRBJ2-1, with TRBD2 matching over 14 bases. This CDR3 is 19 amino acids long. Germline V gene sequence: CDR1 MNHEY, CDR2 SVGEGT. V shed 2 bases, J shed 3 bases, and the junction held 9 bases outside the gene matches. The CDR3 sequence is CASSYPGLAGALFYNEQFF. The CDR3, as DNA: TGTGCCAGCAGTTACCCGGGACTAGCGGGGGCCCTTTTCTACAATGAGCAGTTCTTC.

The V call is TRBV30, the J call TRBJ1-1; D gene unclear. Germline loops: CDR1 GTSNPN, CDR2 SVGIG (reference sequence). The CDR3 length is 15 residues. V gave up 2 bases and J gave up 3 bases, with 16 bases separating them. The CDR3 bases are TGTGCCTGGAGTACCGGCCGGGGTGGAGACACTGAAGCTTTCTTT. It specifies CAWSTGRGGDTEAFF. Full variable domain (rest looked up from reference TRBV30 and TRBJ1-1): SQTIHQWPATLVQPVGSPLSLECTVEGTSNPNLYWYRQAAGRGLQLLFYSVGIGQISSEVPQNLSASRPQDRQFILSSKKLLLSDSGFYLCAWSTGRGGDTEAFFGQGTRLTVV.

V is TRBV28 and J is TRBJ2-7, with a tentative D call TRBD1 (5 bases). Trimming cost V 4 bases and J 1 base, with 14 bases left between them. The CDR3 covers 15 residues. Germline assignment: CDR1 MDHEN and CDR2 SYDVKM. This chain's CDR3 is CASSYEQTGSYEQYF. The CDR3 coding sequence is TGTGCCAGCAGTTACGAACAAACAGGATCCTACGAGCAGTACTTC.

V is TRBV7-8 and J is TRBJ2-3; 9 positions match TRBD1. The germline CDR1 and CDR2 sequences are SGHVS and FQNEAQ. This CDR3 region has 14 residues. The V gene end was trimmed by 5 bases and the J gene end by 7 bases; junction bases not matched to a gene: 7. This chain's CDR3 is CASSRDREINTQYF. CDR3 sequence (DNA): TGTGCCAGCAGCCGGGACAGGGAAATAAATACGCAGTATTTT.

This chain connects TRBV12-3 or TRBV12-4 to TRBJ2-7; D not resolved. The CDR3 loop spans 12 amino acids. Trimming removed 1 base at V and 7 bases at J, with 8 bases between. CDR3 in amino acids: CASSLVVGEQYF. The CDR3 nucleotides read TGTGCCAGCAGTTTAGTAGTAGGTGAGCAGTACTTC.

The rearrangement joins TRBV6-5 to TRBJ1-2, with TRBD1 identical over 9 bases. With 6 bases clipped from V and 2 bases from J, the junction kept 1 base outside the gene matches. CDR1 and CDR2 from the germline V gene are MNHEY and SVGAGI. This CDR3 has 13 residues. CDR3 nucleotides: TGTGCCAGCAGCGGACAGGGGAACTATGGCTACACCTTC. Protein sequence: CASSGQGNYGYTF.

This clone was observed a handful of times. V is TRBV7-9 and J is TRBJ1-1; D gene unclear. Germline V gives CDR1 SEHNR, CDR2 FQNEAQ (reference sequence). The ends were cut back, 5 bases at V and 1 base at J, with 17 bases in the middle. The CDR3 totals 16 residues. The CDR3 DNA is TGTGCCAGCAGCCCACCTCTGGGCTTACCGAACACTGAAGCTTTCTTT. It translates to CASSPPLGLPNTEAFF.

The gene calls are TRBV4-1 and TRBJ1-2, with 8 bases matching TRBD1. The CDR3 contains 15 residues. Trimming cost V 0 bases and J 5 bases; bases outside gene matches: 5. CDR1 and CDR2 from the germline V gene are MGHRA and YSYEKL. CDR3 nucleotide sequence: TGCGCCAGCAGCCAAGAGGCAGGGGGCGGTTATGGCTACACCTTC. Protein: CASSQEAGGGYGYTF.

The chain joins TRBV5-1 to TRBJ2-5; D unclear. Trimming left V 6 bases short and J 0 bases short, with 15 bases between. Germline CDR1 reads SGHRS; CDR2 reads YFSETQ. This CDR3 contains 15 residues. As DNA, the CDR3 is TGCGCCAGCATCGCGGACGGGTCGTACCAAGAGACCCAGTACTTC. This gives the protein CASIADGSYQETQYF.

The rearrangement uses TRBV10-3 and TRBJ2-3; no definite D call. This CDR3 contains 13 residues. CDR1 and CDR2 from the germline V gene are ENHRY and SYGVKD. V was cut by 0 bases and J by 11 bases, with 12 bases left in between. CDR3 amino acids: CAISESTNPWQYF. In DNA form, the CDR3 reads TGTGCCATCAGTGAGTCTACTAATCCATGGCAGTATTTT.

The CDR3 DNA sequence: TGTGCCAGCCGGCTTTCAGGGATTGGGTCCTATGGCTACACCTTC. Translating gives CASRLSGIGSYGYTF. The chain joins TRBV5-8 to TRBJ1-2; D possibly corresponds to TRBD1 (5 bases). V lost 7 bases, J lost 4 bases, and 20 bases lay in between. The CDR3 extends over 15 amino acids. In germline, CDR1 is SGHTS, CDR2 YDEGEE.

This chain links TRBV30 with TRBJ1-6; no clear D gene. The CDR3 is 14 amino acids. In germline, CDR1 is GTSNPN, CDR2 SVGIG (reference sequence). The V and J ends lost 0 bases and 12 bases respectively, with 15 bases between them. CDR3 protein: CAWSVHPELGPLHF. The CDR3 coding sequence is TGTGCCTGGAGTGTACACCCGGAATTAGGACCCCTCCACTTT.

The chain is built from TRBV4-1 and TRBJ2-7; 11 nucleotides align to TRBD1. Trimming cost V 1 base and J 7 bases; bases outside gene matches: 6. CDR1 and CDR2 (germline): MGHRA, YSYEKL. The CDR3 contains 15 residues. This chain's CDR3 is CASSQVDRGLNEQYF. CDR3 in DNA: TGCGCCAGCAGCCAAGTGGACAGGGGGCTGAATGAGCAGTACTTC.

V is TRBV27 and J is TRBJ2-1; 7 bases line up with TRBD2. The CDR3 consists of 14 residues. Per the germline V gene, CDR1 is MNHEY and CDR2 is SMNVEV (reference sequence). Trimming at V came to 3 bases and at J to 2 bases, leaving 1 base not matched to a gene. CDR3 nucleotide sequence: TGTGCCAGCAGTTTGGGGACTACCTACAATGAGCAGTTCTTC. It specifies CASSLGTTYNEQFF.

CDR3 DNA: TGTGCCAGCGGACAGGGACCTGAAGCTTTCTTT. This sequence encodes CASGQGPEAFF. This rearrangement joins TRBV6-5 to TRBJ1-1; 8 bases match TRBD1. Trimming took 8 bases from V and 6 from J; bases not matched to a gene: 2. This CDR3 is 11 amino acids long. Germline V gene sequence: CDR1 MNHEY, CDR2 SVGAGI.

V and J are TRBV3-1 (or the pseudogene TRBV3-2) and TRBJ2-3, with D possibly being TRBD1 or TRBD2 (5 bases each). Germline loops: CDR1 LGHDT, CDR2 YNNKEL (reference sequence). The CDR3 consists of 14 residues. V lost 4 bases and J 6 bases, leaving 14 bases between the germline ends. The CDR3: CASSLRAEGDTQYF. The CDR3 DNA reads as TGTGCCAGCAGCCTACGGGCCGAGGGGGATACGCAGTATTTT.

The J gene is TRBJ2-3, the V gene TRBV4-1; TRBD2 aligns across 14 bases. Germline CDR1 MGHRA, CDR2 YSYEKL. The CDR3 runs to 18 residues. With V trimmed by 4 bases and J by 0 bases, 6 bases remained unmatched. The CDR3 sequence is CASSPTSGGVRSTDTQYF. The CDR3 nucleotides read TGCGCCAGCAGCCCGACTAGCGGGGGGGTGCGTAGCACAGATACGCAGTATTTT.

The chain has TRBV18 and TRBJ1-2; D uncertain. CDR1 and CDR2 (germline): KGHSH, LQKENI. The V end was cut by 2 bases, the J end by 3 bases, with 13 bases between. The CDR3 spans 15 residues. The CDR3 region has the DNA TGTGCCAGCTCACCATTGAGAGTAGTCGACTATGGCTACACCTTC. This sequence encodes CASSPLRVVDYGYTF.

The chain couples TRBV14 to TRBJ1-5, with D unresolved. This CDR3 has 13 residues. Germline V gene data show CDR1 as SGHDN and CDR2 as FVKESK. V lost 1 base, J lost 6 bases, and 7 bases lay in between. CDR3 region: CASSQGGAQPQHF. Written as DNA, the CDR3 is TGTGCCAGCAGCCAAGGTGGAGCTCAGCCCCAGCATTTT.

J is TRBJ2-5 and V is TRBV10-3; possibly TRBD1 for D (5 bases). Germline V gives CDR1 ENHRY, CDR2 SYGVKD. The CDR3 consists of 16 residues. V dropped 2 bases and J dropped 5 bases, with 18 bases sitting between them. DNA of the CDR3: TGTGCCATCAGTGAGGCTTGGCAGGGCCAGAGGGAGACCCAGTACTTC. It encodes CAISEAWQGQRETQYF.